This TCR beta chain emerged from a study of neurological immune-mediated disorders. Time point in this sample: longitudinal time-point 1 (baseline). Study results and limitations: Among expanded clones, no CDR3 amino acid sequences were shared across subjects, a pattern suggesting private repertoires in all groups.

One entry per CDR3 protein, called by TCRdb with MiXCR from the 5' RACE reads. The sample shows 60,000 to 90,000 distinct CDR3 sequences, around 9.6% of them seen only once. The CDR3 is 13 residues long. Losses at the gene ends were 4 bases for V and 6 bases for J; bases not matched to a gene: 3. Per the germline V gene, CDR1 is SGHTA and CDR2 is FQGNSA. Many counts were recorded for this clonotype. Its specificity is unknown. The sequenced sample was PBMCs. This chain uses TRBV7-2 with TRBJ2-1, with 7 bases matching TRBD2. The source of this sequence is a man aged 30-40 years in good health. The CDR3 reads CASSSGLLNEQFF. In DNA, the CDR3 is TGTGCCAGCAGCTCGGGACTACTCAATGAGCAGTTCTTC.